The 5 T cell receptor beta chains reported below all come from one sample, sequenced in a study of T cells in Graves' hyperthyroidism and ophthalmopathy. RNA transcripts provided the source from which TCR beta CDR3 regions were amplified. The TCR CDR3 was amplified in a first-round RT-PCR using the HTBI primer set. TCRdb recomputed calls from the multiplex PCR reads with MiXCR, one row per CDR3 protein. This sample has 45,000 to 55,000 distinct CDR3 sequences; approximately 53% occur once, and the top ten carry under 35%. Sample: peripheral blood or thyroid tissue (not recorded which). The receptors derive from a man between 18 and 29 years old with Graves' hyperthyroidism.

This clonotype was detected ten times or more. A read error is likely, as this CDR3 ends without the conserved phenylalanine or tryptophan. The limits of the CDR3 on the DNA are not certain, so only TCRdb's listed CDR3 is given. The chain couples TRBV3-1 to TRBJ1-1; TRBD1 is taken as the D call from the table, unchecked against the DNA. Looked up from germline, CDR1 is LGHDT and CDR2 is YNNKEL (reference sequence). The CDR3 has 12 residues if both end residues are counted. CDR3: CASSQEGHKQEL.

This clonotype was recorded at least ten times. This sequence may be a read error, since a much larger clone differs from it by one base. The DNA of the CDR3 is TGTGCCAGCAGTCTTCCGGGACAGGGTCGGCGTGGCTACGCCTTC. It encodes CASSLPGQGRRGYAF. The rearrangement links TRBV13 to TRBJ1-2; 9 bases align to TRBD1. Germline CDR1 and CDR2: PRHDT and FYEKMQ (reference sequence). The CDR3 loop spans 15 amino acids.

The chain employs TRBV11-1 and TRBJ1-1; D uncertain. The CDR3 sequence is 12 residues long. Trimming removed 3 bases at V and 3 bases at J, with 5 bases between. Germline V gene data show CDR1 as SGHAT and CDR2 as FQDESV (reference sequence). CDR3: CASSFDDTEAFF. The CDR3 nucleotides read TGTGCCAGCAGCTTCGATGACACTGAAGCTTTCTTT. Full variable domain (remainder filled in from reference TRBV11-1 and TRBJ1-1): EAEVAQSPRYKITEKSQAVAFWCDPISGHATLYWYRQILGQGPELLVQFQDESVVDDSQLPKDRFSAERLKGVDSTLKIQPAELGDSAMYLCASSFDDTEAFFGQGTRLTVV.

The chain employs TRBV10-3 and TRBJ1-1; 7 bases line up with TRBD1. The CDR3 covers 15 residues. Trimming removed 2 bases from V and 10 bases from J; junction bases left unmatched: 13. The V gene's germline CDR1 is ENHRY and CDR2 SYGVKD. The CDR3 DNA sequence: TGTGCCATCAGTGAGCAATCTCTCAGGGGGTCAGGAGCTTTCTTT. Amino acid sequence: CAISEQSLRGSGAFF.

The chain links TRBV5-6 to TRBJ2-5; TRBD1 is a possible D gene (7 bases). The V end was cut by 3 bases, the J end by 9 bases, with 21 bases between. The germline V gene has CDR1 SGHDT and CDR2 YYEEEE. The CDR3 spans 15 residues. Here the CDR3 reads CASSWGTVRTGAQYF. As DNA, the CDR3 is TGTGCCAGCAGCTGGGGGACAGTCCGTACGGGGGCCCAGTACTTC. The entire variable domain, with the rest obtained from reference TRBV5-6 and TRBJ2-5, is as follows: DAGVTQSPTHLIKTRGQQVTLRCSPKSGHDTVSWYQQALGQGPQFIFQYYEEEERQRGNFPDRFSGHQFPNYSSELNVNALLLGDSALYLCASSWGTVRTGAQYFGPGTRLLVL.